Below, 25 T cell receptor beta chains from the same sample are listed, as sequenced in a study of T cell changes during pregnancy in multiple sclerosis. The assay was immunoSEQ multiplex PCR, and TCRdb's table has in-frame clones only and misses some. The table records 55,000 or so clones, about 90% of them present only once. The sequences come from CD4+ T cells from peripheral blood mononuclear cells, collected after pregnancy. The receptors here all came from a female donor in good health, enrolled as a control in a pregnancy study.

The V and J genes are TRBV4-2 and TRBJ1-2, with D possibly matching TRBD1 (6 bases). CDR1 is LGHNA and CDR2 is YNFKEQ in the germline V gene. V lost 1 base, J lost 2 bases, and 8 bases lay in between. This CDR3 is built from 14 residues. CDR3 protein: CASSQGTVNYGYTF. The CDR3 region has the DNA TGTGCCAGCAGCCAAGGGACAGTGAACTATGGCTACACCTTC.

The J gene is TRBJ2-5, the V gene TRBV28, with 16 bases identical to TRBD2. Germline values: CDR1 MDHEN, CDR2 SYDVKM. V lost 4 bases to trimming and J lost 8 bases; unmatched junction nucleotides: 4. The length of the CDR3 is 15 residues. The CDR3 region has the DNA TGTGCCAGCAGTTCGGGGACTAGCGGGGGGGTCACCCAGTACTTC. This codes for CASSSGTSGGVTQYF.

The V gene is TRBV6-5, the J gene TRBJ1-2; no reliable D call. CDR3 size: 13 residues. Per the germline V gene, CDR1 is MNHEY and CDR2 is SVGAGI. V shed 5 bases and J shed 4 bases, with 11 bases lying between them. CDR3 in amino acids: CASSARGGYGYTF. The CDR3 DNA follows: TGTGCCAGCAGTGCCCGCGGCGGCTATGGCTACACCTTC.

This sequence joins TRBV19 and TRBJ2-4; a possible D gene is TRBD1 (5 bases). Germline assignment: CDR1 LNHDA and CDR2 SQIVND (reference sequence). With 7 bases removed from V and 1 base from J, the gap between germline ends came to 14 bases. The CDR3 runs 15 residues. CDR3: CASKLAGLAKNIQYF. DNA of the CDR3: TGTGCCAGTAAATTGGCAGGGTTGGCCAAAAACATTCAGTACTTC.

The chain combines TRBV4-1 with TRBJ2-1; the D gene is possibly TRBD2 (6 bases). Germline assignment: CDR1 MGHRA and CDR2 YSYEKL. V dropped 4 bases and J dropped 6 bases, with 13 bases sitting between them. The CDR3 sequence is 14 residues long. The CDR3, as DNA: TGCGCCAGCAGCCGGGTGGGGGACTCCAATGAGCAGTTCTTC. It specifies CASSRVGDSNEQFF.

Only one count was recorded for this clone. The genes are TRBV5-1 and TRBJ2-7; 10 bases match TRBD2. Trimming took 3 bases from V and 5 from J; bases not matched to a gene: 8. The CDR3 sequence is 15 residues long. Germline CDR1 is SGHRS and CDR2 is YFSETQ. This CDR3 reads CASSSYLAGGDEQYF. The CDR3 DNA reads as TGCGCCAGCAGCTCCTATTTAGCGGGGGGCGACGAGCAGTACTTC.

The chain recombines TRBV13 with TRBJ2-5; TRBD1 might be the D (6 bases). TRBJ2-7 matches the DNA end more closely, so the J call is doubtful. Germline assignment: CDR1 PRHDT and CDR2 FYEKMQ (reference sequence). This CDR3 comprises 13 residues. CDR3 amino acids: CASSPGHSYEQYF. CDR3 DNA: TGTGCCAGCAGCCCGGGACACTCCTACGAGCAGTACTTC.

The DNA for the CDR3 is TGTGCCAGCAGCCCGGGACAGGGGTATCAGCCCCAGCATTTT. It is translated as CASSPGQGYQPQHF. The chain employs TRBV5-5 and TRBJ1-5; 10 bases line up with TRBD1. V gave up 4 bases and J gave up 5 bases; unmatched junction bases: 3. Germline CDR1 SGHKS, CDR2 YYEKEE (reference sequence). The CDR3 consists of 14 residues.

The chain has TRBV4-2 and TRBJ2-1; 11 bases fit TRBD1. CDR1 is LGHNA, CDR2 YNFKEQ, per germline. V gave up 6 bases and J gave up 7 bases; unmatched junction bases: 8. The CDR3 length is 15 residues. The CDR3 sequence is CASSRGQGAGNEQFF. For the CDR3, the DNA is TGTGCCAGCAGTCGAGGACAGGGGGCAGGGAATGAGCAGTTCTTC.

This chain links TRBV2 with TRBJ1-5; 7 bases align to TRBD1. This CDR3 is built from 16 residues. Germline CDR1 reads SNHLY; CDR2 reads FYNNEI. Trimming at V came to 3 bases and at J to 4 bases, leaving 9 bases not matched to a gene. The CDR3 DNA reads as TGTGCCAGCAGTGATAAGCCGGGACAGCGGAATCAGCCCCAGCATTTT. This sequence encodes CASSDKPGQRNQPQHF.

The CDR3 region has the DNA TGCGCCAGCAGCCAATCCCAGGGGAAACTGTTTTTT. The encoded protein is CASSQSQGKLFF. The chain links TRBV4-1 to TRBJ1-4; TRBD1 might be the D (6 bases). V was trimmed by 2 bases and J by 11 bases, leaving 9 bases between them. The V gene's germline CDR1 is MGHRA and CDR2 YSYEKL. This CDR3 spans 12 amino acids.

This sequence joins TRBV4-3 and TRBJ2-2; 9 bases match TRBD1. The V and J ends lost 4 bases and 7 bases, in that order; junction bases with no gene match: 7. The CDR3 loop spans 15 amino acids. The germline gives CDR1 LGHNA, CDR2 YSLEER. The CDR3 reads CASSPRTGDIGELFF. DNA of the CDR3: TGCGCCAGCAGCCCCAGGACAGGGGATATCGGGGAGCTGTTTTTT.

The rearrangement uses TRBV6-4 and TRBJ2-2; 7 bases align to TRBD1. Germline V gene lookup returns CDR1 MRHNA and CDR2 SNTAGT. The CDR3 sequence is 15 residues long. With 5 bases clipped from V and 4 bases from J, the junction kept 7 bases outside the gene matches. CDR3 DNA: TGTGCCAGCAGTATGAGGGACAGCCCCACCGGGGAGCTGTTTTTT. Translating it yields CASSMRDSPTGELFF.

The rearrangement joins TRBV5-5 to TRBJ1-1, with unresolved D. In germline, CDR1 is SGHKS, CDR2 YYEKEE (reference sequence). V was cut by 5 bases and J by 1 base, with 9 bases left in between. This CDR3 has 13 amino acids. The CDR3 DNA reads as TGTGCCAGCAGGTTGACACCGAACACTGAAGCTTTCTTT. Translation gives CASRLTPNTEAFF. The full variable domain, its missing parts supplied by reference TRBV5-5 and TRBJ1-1, is DAGVTQSPTHLIKTRGQQVTLRCSPISGHKSVSWYQQVLGQGPQFIFQYYEKEERGRGNFPDRFSARQFPNYSSELNVNALLLGDSALYLCASRLTPNTEAFFGQGTRLTVV.

The chain links TRBV11-2 to TRBJ2-1, with 9 bases lining up with TRBD2. Germline V CDR1 and CDR2: SGHAT, FQNNGV. The CDR3 covers 16 residues. Trimming removed 7 bases from V and 4 bases from J; junction bases left unmatched: 11. DNA of the CDR3: TGTGCCAGCACCGAAAGCGGGCGGGGGGGTTACAATGAGCAGTTCTTC. Its translation: CASTESGRGGYNEQFF.

The rearrangement links TRBV11-2 to TRBJ2-1; 7 bases match TRBD2. Per germline, CDR1 SGHAT and CDR2 FQNNGV. J lost 6 bases, V lost 5 bases, and 4 bases had no gene match. This CDR3 has 13 amino acids. CDR3 in amino acids: CASSPSGTNEQFF. Written as DNA, the CDR3 is TGTGCCAGCAGCCCTAGCGGAACCAATGAGCAGTTCTTC.

The chain is built from TRBV4-1 and TRBJ2-1; 10 bases align to TRBD1. V shed 2 bases and J 7 bases; nucleotides not matched to a gene: 11. Germline V gene sequence: CDR1 MGHRA, CDR2 YSYEKL. This CDR3 is built from 17 residues. This CDR3 is CASSQQSGQGYGNEQFF. In DNA form, the CDR3 reads TGCGCCAGCAGCCAACAATCGGGACAGGGGTACGGAAATGAGCAGTTCTTC.

CDR3 coding DNA: TGTGCCAGCAGCTCCCTAAACAGGGGGCCGGGCTACACCTTC. Translating gives CASSSLNRGPGYTF. This sequence joins TRBV6-5 and TRBJ1-2; TRBD1 matches at 9 bases. Losses at the gene ends were 6 bases for V and 8 bases for J; bases not matched to a gene: 10. CDR3 length equals 14 residues. CDR1 MNHEY and CDR2 SVGAGI come from the germline V gene.

The V and J genes are TRBV7-9 and TRBJ2-7; D uncertain. Trimming removed 5 bases at V and 3 bases at J, with 5 bases between. Per the germline V gene, CDR1 is SEHNR and CDR2 is FQNEAQ (reference sequence). The CDR3 is 11 amino acids. Written as DNA, the CDR3 is TGTGCCAGCAGCCTAAACTACGAGCAGTACTTC. Residues: CASSLNYEQYF.

The CDR3 protein is CASSTQGRYGYTF. The CDR3 nucleotides are TGTGCCAGCAGTACACAGGGACGCTATGGCTACACCTTC. This sequence joins TRBV6-5 and TRBJ1-2, with D perhaps TRBD1 (6 bases). CDR1 is MNHEY and CDR2 is SVGAGI in the germline V gene. V was clipped by 5 bases and J by 4 bases, with 11 bases between them. CDR3 length equals 13 residues.

This clone was counted a few times. The chain couples TRBV14 to TRBJ1-6; D might be TRBD1 (5 bases). The CDR3 consists of 17 residues. The germline V gene encodes CDR1 SGHDN and CDR2 FVKESK. The V end lost 4 bases, the J end lost 0 bases, and 13 bases lay between the germline ends. CDR3 loop: CASSPRDWSSYNSPLHF. In nucleotides, the CDR3 is TGTGCCAGCAGCCCGAGGGACTGGAGCTCCTATAATTCACCCCTCCACTTT.

The chain employs TRBV30 and TRBJ1-1; D gene ambiguous. This CDR3 region has 13 residues. Germline V gives CDR1 GTSNPN, CDR2 SVGIG (reference sequence). With 2 bases removed from V and 6 bases from J, the gap between germline ends came to 13 bases. This CDR3 reads CAWSLYHRAEAFF. In DNA, the CDR3 is TGTGCCTGGAGTTTATATCACCGGGCTGAAGCTTTCTTT.

The chain links TRBV19 to TRBJ1-2, with 7 bases matching TRBD1. Germline V gene lookup returns CDR1 LNHDA and CDR2 SQIVND (reference sequence). The CDR3 runs 16 residues. The V gene end was trimmed by 9 bases and the J gene end by 4 bases; junction bases not matched to a gene: 17. This chain's CDR3 is CASRALAVGTAYGYTF. The CDR3 coding sequence is TGTGCCAGCCGCGCACTTGCGGTCGGGACAGCCTATGGCTACACCTTC.

This clone was counted a single time. The chain couples TRBV6-6 to TRBJ1-1; TRBD1 is a possible D gene (5 bases). V shed 3 bases and J shed 1 base, with 9 bases lying between them. The CDR3 spans 14 residues. The germline V gene has CDR1 MNHNY and CDR2 SVGAGI (reference sequence). The chain's CDR3 is CASSYSGGNTEAFF. DNA for the CDR3: TGTGCCAGCAGTTATTCGGGGGGGAACACTGAAGCTTTCTTT.

This clone turned up a few times. The genes are TRBV7-2 and TRBJ2-4; perhaps TRBD1 as D (5 bases). CDR1 and CDR2 (germline): SGHTA, FQGNSA. CDR3 length: 14 amino acids. The germline V and J ends were trimmed by 5 bases and 4 bases, with 12 bases remaining between them. The CDR3: CASSPPPGKNIQYF. The CDR3 DNA reads as TGTGCCAGCAGCCCCCCCCCAGGGAAAAACATTCAGTACTTC.